This T cell receptor (beta chain) was sequenced in a study of human T cells and chemical hapten exposure. This clonotype was counted at least ten times. Trimming removed 7 bases from V and 2 bases from J, with 15 bases in between. Germline assignment: CDR1 MDHEN and CDR2 SYDVKM. The CDR3 loop spans 14 amino acids. TCRdb reprocessed the RACE reads via MiXCR and lists one record per CDR3 protein. There are fewer than 350,000 distinct CDR3 sequences in the sample; approximately 8% occur only once, and about 1.1% lies in the top ten. This sample's time point: pre-sensitization, week 0. Treatment of the sample: therapeutic diphenylcyclopropenone sensitization with weekly scalp DPC.

The source was whole blood, collected in connection with sensitization to the hapten diphenylcyclopropenone (DPC). The chain has TRBV28 and TRBJ2-7, with D possibly matching TRBD1 (5 bases). The origin of this receptor is a man aged 18-30 years with alopecia areata. Some clones in this sample may be carry-over from other donors' samples. The CDR3 reads CASTTDTNPYEQYF. For the CDR3, the DNA is TGTGCCAGCACCACGGACACTAACCCCTACGAGCAGTACTTC.